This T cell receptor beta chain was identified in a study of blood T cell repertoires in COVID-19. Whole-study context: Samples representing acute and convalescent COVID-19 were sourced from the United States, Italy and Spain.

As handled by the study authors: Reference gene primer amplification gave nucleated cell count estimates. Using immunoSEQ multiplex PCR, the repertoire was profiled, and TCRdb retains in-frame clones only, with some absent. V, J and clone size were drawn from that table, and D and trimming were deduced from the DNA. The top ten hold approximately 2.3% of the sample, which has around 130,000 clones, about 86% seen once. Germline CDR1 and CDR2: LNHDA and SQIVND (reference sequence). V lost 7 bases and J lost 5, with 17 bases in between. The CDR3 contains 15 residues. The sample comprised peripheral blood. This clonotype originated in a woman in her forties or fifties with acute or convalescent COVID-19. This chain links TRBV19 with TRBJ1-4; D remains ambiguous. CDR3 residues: CASTLRGQLNEKLFF. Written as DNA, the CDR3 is TGTGCCAGTACTCTCCGAGGGCAGTTAAATGAAAAACTGTTTTTT.